Listed here is a single T cell receptor (beta chain). This CDR3 region has 19 residues. Germline CDR1 reads LGHDT; CDR2 reads YNNKEL (reference sequence). Trimming removed 1 base from V and 5 bases from J; junction bases left unmatched: 15. The data were taken from a study of control samples from healthy donors and cancer patients. Repertoires were generated with immunoSEQ multiplex PCR, while TCRdb's copy carries only in-frame clones and drops some. The sample shows 110,000 to 150,000 clones, about 89% of them seen only once. This chain links TRBV3-1 (or the pseudogene TRBV3-2) with TRBJ2-2, with TRBD2 matching 8 bases. Sequencing was done on a sample of blood. This receptor was taken from a man younger than 45 in good health. The CDR3 coding sequence is TGTGCCAGCAGCCAAGGGTGGCGGTCCAGCGGGGGTCGTACCGGGGAGCTGTTTTTT. Its protein is CASSQGWRSSGGRTGELFF.